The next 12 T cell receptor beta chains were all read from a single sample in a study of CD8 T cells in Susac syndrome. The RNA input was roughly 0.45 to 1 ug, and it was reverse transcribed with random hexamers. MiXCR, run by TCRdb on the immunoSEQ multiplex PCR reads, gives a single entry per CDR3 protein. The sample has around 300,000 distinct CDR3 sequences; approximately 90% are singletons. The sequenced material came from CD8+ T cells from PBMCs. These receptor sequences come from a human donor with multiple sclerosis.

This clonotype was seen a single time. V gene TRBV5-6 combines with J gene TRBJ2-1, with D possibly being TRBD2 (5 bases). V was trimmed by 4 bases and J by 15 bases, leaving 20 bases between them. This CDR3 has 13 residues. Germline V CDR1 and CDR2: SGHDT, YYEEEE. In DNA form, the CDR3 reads TGTGCCAGCAGCCGGGGTCCGGGCGGTATTACGTTCTTC. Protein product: CASSRGPGGITFF. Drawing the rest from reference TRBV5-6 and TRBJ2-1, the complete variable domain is DAGVTQSPTHLIKTRGQQVTLRCSPKSGHDTVSWYQQALGQGPQFIFQYYEEEERQRGNFPDRFSGHQFPNYSSELNVNALLLGDSALYLCASSRGPGGITFFGPGTRLTVL.

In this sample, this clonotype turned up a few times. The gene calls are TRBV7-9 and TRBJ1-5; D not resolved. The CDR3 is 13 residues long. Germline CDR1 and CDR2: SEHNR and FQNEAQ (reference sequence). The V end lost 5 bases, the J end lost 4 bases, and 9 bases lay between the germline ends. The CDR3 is CASSGLGNQPQHF. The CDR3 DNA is TGTGCCAGCAGCGGATTGGGGAATCAGCCCCAGCATTTT.

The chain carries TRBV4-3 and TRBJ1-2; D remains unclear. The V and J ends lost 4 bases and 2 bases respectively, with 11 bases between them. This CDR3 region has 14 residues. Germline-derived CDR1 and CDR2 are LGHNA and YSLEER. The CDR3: CASSPTGYNYGYTF. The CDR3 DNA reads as TGCGCCAGCAGCCCGACGGGGTACAACTATGGCTACACCTTC.

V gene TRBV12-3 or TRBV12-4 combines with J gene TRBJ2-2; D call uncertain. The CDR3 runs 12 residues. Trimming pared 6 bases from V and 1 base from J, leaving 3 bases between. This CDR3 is CASRKNTGELFF. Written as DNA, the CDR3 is TGTGCCAGCAGGAAGAACACCGGGGAGCTGTTTTTT.

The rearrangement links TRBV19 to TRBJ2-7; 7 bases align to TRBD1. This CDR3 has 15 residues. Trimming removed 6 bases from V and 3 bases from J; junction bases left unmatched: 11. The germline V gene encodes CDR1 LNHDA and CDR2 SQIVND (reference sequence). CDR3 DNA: TGTGCCAGTAGCGCCGGGACAGAGTCCGTCTACGAGCAGTACTTC. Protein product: CASSAGTESVYEQYF. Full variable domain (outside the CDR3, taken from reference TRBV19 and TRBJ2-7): DGGITQSPKYLFRKEGQNVTLSCEQNLNHDAMYWYRQDPGQGLRLIYYSQIVNDFQKGDIAEGYSVSREKKESFPLTVTSAQKNPTAFYLCASSAGTESVYEQYFGPGTRLTVT.

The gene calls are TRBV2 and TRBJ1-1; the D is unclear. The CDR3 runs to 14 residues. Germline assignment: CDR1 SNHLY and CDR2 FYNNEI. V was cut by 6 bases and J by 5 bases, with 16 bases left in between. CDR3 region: CASSVGRPKTEAFF. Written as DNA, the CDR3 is TGTGCCAGCAGCGTGGGCCGACCGAAGACTGAAGCTTTCTTT.

The CDR3 protein is CASSFSVGYHEQYF. CDR3 nucleotide sequence: TGTGCCAGCAGTTTCTCCGTGGGTTACCACGAGCAGTACTTC. The V call is TRBV28, the J call TRBJ2-7; D unclear. The CDR3 spans 14 residues. Per the germline V gene, CDR1 is MDHEN and CDR2 is SYDVKM. Trimming stripped 3 bases from V and 5 bases from J, with 14 bases between.

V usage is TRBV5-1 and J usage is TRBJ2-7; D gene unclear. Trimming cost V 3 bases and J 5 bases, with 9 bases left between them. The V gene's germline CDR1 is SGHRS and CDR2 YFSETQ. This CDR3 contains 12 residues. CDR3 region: CASSSTPHEQYF. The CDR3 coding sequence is TGCGCCAGCAGCTCGACTCCCCACGAGCAGTACTTC.

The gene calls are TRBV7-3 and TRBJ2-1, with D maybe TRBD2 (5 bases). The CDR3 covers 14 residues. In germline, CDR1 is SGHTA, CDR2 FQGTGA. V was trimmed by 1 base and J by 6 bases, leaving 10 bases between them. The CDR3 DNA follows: TGTGCCAGCAGCTTAATGGGAGCTCCCAATGAGCAGTTCTTC. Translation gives CASSLMGAPNEQFF.

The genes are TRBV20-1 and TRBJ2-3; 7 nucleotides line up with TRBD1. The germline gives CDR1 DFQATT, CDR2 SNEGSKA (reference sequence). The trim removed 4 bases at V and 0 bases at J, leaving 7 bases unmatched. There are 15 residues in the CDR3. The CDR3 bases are TGCAGTGCTACCCGACAGGGTTCTAGCACAGATACGCAGTATTTT. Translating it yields CSATRQGSSTDTQYF.

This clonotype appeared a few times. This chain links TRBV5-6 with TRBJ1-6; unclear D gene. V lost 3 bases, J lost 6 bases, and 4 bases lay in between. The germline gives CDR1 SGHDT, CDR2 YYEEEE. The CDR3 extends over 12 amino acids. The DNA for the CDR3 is TGTGCCAGCAGCTCTTCTAATTCACCCCTCCACTTT. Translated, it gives CASSSSNSPLHF. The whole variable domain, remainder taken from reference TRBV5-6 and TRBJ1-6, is DAGVTQSPTHLIKTRGQQVTLRCSPKSGHDTVSWYQQALGQGPQFIFQYYEEEERQRGNFPDRFSGHQFPNYSSELNVNALLLGDSALYLCASSSSNSPLHFGNGTRLTVT.

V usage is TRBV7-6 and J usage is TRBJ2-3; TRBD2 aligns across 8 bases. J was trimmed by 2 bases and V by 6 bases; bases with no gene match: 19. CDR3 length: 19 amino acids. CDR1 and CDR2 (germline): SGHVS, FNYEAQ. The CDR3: CASSYNVSGEKASTDTQYF. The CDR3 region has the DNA TGTGCCAGCAGTTATAACGTTAGCGGGGAGAAGGCGTCCACAGATACGCAGTATTTT.